This entry is about one T cell receptor beta chain. Compared with germline, one end of the junction differs, possibly owing to a read error. The entry originates in a study of blood T cells in healthy people across ages. Germline CDR1 is LGHNT and CDR2 is FRNRAP. This CDR3 is built from 17 residues. Together with a sample-barcoded 5' primer, a J-beta primer mix was included in a second PCR lasting roughly 6 to 12 cycles. TCRdb reprocessed the 5' RACE reads via MiXCR and lists one record per CDR3 protein. This table holds fewer than 2 million distinct CDR3 sequences, about 39% found once. This receptor was taken from a human donor in good health. The chain couples TRBV12-5 to TRBJ2-7, with 8 positions matching TRBD1. Sample: blood. For the CDR3, the DNA is TGTGCTAGTGGCTTGGCCCGGGGACAGGCCATTAACTACGAGCAGTACTTC. It specifies CASGLARGQAINYEQYF.